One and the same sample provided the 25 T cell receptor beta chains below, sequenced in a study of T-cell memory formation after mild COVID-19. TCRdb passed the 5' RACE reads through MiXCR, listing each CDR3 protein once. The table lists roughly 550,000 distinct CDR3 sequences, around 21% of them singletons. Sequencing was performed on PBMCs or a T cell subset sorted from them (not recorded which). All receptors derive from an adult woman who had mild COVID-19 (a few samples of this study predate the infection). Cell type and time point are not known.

CDR3 sequence reads: CATSARQNTEAFF. The CDR3 nucleotides are TGTGCCACCAGTGCGAGACAGAACACTGAAGCTTTCTTT. The genes are TRBV24-1 and TRBJ1-1; D uncertain. Trimming took 5 bases from V and 1 from J, leaving 7 bases between them. Germline assignment: CDR1 KGHDR and CDR2 SFDVKD. The CDR3 has 13 amino acids.

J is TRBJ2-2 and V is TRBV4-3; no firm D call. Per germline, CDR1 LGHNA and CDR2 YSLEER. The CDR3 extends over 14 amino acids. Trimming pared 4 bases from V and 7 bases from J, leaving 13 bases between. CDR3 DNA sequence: TGCGCCAGCAGCCCAACCCATTTGAGCGGGGAGCTGTTTTTT. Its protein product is CASSPTHLSGELFF.

DNA for the CDR3: TGTGCCAGCACCAACACAGGGCGCAACACTGAAGCTTTCTTT. Translation gives CASTNTGRNTEAFF. The chain recombines TRBV2 with TRBJ1-1; D possibly corresponds to TRBD1 (6 bases). There are 14 residues in the CDR3. V dropped 7 bases and J dropped 2 bases, with 14 bases sitting between them. CDR1 and CDR2 from the germline V gene are SNHLY and FYNNEI.

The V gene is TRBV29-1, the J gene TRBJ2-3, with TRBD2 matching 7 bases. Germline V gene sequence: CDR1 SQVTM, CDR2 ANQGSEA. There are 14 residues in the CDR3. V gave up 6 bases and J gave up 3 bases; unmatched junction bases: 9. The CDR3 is CSVGEVGGTDTQYF. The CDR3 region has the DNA TGCAGCGTGGGAGAGGTCGGGGGGACAGATACGCAGTATTTT.

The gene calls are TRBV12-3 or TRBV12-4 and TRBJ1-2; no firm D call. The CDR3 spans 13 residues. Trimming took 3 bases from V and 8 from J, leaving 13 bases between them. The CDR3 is CASSFNSLRGYTF. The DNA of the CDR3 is TGTGCCAGCAGTTTTAACAGCTTGAGGGGCTACACCTTC.

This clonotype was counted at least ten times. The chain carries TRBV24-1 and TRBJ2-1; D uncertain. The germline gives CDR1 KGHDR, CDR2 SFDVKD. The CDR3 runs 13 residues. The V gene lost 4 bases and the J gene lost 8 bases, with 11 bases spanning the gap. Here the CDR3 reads CATSEPPDDEQFF. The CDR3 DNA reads TGTGCCACCAGTGAGCCACCCGACGATGAGCAGTTCTTC.

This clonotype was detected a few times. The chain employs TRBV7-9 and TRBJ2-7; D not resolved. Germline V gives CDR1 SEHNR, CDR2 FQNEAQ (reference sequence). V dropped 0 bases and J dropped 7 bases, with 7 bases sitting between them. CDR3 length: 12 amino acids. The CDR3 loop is CASSLAWGEQYF. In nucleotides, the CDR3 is TGTGCCAGCAGCTTAGCGTGGGGAGAGCAGTACTTC.

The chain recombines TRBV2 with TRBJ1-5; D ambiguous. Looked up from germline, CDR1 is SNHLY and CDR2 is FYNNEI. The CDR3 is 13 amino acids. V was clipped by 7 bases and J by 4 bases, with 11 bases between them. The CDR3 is CASTEGWNQPQHF. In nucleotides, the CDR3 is TGTGCCAGCACCGAAGGGTGGAATCAGCCCCAGCATTTT.

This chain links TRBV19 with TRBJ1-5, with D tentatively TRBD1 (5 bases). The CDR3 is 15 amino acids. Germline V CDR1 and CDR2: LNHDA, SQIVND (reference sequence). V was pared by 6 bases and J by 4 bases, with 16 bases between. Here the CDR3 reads CASSPGHQTNQPQHF. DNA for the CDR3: TGTGCCAGTAGCCCCGGACACCAGACGAATCAGCCCCAGCATTTT.

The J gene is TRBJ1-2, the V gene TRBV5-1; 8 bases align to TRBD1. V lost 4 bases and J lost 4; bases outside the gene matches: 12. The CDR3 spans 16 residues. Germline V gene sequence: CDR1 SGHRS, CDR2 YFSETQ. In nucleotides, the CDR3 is TGCGCCAGCAGCGACGGACAGGGCGAAGTTGGCTATGGCTACACCTTC. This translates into CASSDGQGEVGYGYTF.

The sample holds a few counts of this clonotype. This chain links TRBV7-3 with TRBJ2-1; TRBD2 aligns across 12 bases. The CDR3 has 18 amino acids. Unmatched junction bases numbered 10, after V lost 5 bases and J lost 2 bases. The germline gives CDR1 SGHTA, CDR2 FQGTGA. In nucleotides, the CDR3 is TGTGCCAGCAGCCTCACCGGGACTAGCGGGTACGCCTACAATGAGCAGTTCTTC. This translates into CASSLTGTSGYAYNEQFF.

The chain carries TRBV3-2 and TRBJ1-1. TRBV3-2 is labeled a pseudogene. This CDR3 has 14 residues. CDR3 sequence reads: CASSQDRGCTEAFF. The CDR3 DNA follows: TGTGCCAGCAGCCAAGATCGGGGTTGCACTGAAGCTTTCTTT.

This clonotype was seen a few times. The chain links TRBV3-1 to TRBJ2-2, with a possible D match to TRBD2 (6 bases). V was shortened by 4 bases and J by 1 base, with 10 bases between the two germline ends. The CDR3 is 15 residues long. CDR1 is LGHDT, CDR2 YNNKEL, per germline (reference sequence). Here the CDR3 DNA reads TGTGCCAGCAGCCCTCGGGGGAGGAACACCGGGGAGCTGTTTTTT. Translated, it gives CASSPRGRNTGELFF.

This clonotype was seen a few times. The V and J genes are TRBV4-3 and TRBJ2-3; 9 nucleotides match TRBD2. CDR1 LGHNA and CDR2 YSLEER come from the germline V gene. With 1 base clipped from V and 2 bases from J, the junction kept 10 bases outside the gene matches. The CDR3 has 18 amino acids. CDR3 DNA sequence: TGCGCCAGCAGCCAAGGGACTAGCGCACACCCCCTCACAGATACGCAGTATTTT. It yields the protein CASSQGTSAHPLTDTQYF.

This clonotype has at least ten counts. Here the CDR3 DNA reads TGTGCCTCCTCGGGACTAGCGGGAGGCGTAAGCTCCTACAATGAGCAGTTCTTC. Translating gives CASSGLAGGVSSYNEQFF. The genes are TRBV5-5 and TRBJ2-1; the match to TRBD2 covers 15 bases. V lost 10 bases and J lost 0; bases outside the gene matches: 11. The germline CDR1 and CDR2 sequences are SGHKS and YYEKEE (reference sequence). The CDR3 spans 18 residues.

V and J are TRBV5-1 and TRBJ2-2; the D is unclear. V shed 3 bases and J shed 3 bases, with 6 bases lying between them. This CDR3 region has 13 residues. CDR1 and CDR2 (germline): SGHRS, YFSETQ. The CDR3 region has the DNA TGCGCCAGCAGCTCTCCCTACACCGGGGAGCTGTTTTTT. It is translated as CASSSPYTGELFF.

The CDR3 spells CASSQDVIGVRGLMNTEAFF. CDR3 nucleotides: TGTGCCAGCAGCCAAGATGTGATCGGGGTCAGGGGGCTCATGAACACTGAAGCTTTCTTT. This chain links TRBV14 with TRBJ1-1; 8 nucleotides match TRBD1. Trimming cost V 0 bases and J 0 bases; bases outside gene matches: 15. The CDR3 contains 20 residues. Germline-derived CDR1 and CDR2 are SGHDN and FVKESK.

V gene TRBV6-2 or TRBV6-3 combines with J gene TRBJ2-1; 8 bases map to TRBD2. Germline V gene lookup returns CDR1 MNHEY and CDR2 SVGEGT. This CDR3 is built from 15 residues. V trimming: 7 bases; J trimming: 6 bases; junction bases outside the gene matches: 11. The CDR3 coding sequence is TGTGCCAGCACCCACCGAGGGACTAGAACCAATGAGCAGTTCTTC. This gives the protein CASTHRGTRTNEQFF.

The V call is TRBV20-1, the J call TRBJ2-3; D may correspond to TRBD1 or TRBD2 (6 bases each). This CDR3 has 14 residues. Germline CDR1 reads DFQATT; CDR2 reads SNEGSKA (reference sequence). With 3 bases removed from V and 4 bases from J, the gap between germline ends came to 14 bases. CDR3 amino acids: CSARRAGEADTQYF. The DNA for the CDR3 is TGCAGTGCTAGGCGGGCAGGGGAGGCAGATACGCAGTATTTT.

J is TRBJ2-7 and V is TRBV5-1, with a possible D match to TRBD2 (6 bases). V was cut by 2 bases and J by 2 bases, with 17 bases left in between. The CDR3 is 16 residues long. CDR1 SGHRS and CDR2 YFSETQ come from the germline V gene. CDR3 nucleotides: TGCGCCAGCAGCTTCCTCCCTGGGACGGGGGCCTACGAGCAGTACTTC. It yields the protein CASSFLPGTGAYEQYF.

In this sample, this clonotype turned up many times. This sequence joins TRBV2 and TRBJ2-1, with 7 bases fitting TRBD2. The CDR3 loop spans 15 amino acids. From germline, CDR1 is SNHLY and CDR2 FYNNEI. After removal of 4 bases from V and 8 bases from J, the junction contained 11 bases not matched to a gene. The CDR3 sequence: CASSGGSGMDDEQFF. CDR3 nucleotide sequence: TGTGCCAGCAGTGGCGGGAGTGGCATGGACGATGAGCAGTTCTTC.

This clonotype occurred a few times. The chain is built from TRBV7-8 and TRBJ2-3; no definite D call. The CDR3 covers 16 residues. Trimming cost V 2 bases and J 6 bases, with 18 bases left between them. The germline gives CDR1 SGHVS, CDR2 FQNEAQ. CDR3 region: CASSLRFGTAGDTQYF. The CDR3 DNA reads TGTGCCAGCAGCTTAAGGTTCGGCACCGCCGGGGATACGCAGTATTTT.

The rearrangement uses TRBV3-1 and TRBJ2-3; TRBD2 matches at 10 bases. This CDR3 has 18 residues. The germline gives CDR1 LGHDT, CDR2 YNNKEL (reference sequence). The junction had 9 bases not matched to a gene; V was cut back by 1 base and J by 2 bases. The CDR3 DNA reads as TGTGCCAGCAGCCAAGGAGCCATAGCGGGAGGCCCCACAGATACGCAGTATTTT. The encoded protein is CASSQGAIAGGPTDTQYF.

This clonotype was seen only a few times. In nucleotides, the CDR3 is TGTGCCACCAGCCCCCGGGACAGGGAAGGCAATGAGCAGTTCTTC. It encodes CATSPRDREGNEQFF. The genes are TRBV24-1 and TRBJ2-1; TRBD1 agrees at 9 bases. This CDR3 comprises 15 residues. The germline gives CDR1 KGHDR, CDR2 SFDVKD. J lost 6 bases, V lost 7 bases, and 9 bases had no gene match.

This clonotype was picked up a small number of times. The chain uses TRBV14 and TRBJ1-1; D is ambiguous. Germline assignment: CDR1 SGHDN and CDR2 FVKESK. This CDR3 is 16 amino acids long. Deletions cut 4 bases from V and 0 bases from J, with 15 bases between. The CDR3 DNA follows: TGTGCCAGCAGCCCAAGTCAAGGGTTTATGAACACTGAAGCTTTCTTT. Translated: CASSPSQGFMNTEAFF. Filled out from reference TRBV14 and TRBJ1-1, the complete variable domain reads EAGVTQFPSHSVIEKGQTVTLRCDPISGHDNLYWYRRVMGKEIKFLLHFVKESKQDESGMPNNRFLAERTGGTYSTLKVQPAELEDSGVYFCASSPSQGFMNTEAFFGQGTRLTVV.